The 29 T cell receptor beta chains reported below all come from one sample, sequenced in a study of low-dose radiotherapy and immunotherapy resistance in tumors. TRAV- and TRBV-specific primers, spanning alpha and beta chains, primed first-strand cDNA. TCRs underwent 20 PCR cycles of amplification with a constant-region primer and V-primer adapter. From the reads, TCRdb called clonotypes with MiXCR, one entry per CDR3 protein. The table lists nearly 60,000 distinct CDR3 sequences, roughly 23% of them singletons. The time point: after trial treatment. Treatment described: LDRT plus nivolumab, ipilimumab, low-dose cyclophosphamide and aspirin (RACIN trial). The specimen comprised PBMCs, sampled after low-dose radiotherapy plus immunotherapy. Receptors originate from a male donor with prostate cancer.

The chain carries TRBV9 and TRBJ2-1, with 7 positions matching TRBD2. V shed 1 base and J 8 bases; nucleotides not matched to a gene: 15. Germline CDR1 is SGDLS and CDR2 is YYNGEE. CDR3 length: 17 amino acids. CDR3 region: CASSVPLGEGLSDEQFF. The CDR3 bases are TGTGCCAGCAGCGTACCCCTCGGGGAGGGCCTTAGTGATGAGCAGTTCTTC.

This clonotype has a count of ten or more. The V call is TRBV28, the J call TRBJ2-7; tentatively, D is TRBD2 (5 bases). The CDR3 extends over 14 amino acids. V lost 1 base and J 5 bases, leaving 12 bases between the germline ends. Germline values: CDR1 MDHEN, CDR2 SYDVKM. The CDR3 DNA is TGTGCCAGCAGTTTATCGGGGAAAGGTGACGAGCAGTACTTC. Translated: CASSLSGKGDEQYF.

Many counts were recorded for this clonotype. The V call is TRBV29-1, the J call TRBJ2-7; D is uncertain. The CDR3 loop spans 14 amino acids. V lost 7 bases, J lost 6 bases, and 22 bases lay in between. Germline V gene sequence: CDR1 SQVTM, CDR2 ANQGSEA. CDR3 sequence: CSATFGPPNSEQYF. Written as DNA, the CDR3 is TGCAGCGCCACTTTCGGTCCCCCCAATTCCGAGCAGTACTTC.

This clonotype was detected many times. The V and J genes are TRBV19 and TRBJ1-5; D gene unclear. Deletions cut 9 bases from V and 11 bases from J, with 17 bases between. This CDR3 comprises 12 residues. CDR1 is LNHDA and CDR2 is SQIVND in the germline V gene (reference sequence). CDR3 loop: CASEEGGLSQHF. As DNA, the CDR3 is TGTGCCAGCGAAGAGGGAGGTTTGTCCCAGCATTTT.

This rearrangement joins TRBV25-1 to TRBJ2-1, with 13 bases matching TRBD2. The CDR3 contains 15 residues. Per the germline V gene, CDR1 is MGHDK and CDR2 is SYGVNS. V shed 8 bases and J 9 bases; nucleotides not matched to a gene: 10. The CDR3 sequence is CASSTGLAGSFEQFF. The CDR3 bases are TGTGCCAGCTCGACGGGACTAGCGGGATCTTTTGAGCAGTTCTTC.

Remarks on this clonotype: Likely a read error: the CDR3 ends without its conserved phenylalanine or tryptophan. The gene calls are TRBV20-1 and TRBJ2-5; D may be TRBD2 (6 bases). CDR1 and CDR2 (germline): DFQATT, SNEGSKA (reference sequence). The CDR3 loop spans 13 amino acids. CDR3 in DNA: TGCAGCGCTAGAAGTTGGGGGGAAGAGACCCAGTACCTC. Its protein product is CSARSWGEETQYL.

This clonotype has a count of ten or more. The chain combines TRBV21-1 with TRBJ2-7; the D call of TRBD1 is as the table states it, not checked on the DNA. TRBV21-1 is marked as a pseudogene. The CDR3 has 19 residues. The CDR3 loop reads CASSRQDTHLLYAGAEQYF. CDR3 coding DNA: TGTGCCAGCAGCCGACAGGACACCCATCTCCTCTATGCCGGAGCCGAGCAGTACTTC.

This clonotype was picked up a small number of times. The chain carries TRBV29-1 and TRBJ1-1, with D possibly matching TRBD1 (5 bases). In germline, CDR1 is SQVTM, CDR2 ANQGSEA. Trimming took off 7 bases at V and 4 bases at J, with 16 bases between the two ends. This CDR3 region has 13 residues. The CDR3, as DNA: TGCAGCGCTCCTCGGCCCGGGGGCACTGAAGCTTTCTTT. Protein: CSAPRPGGTEAFF.

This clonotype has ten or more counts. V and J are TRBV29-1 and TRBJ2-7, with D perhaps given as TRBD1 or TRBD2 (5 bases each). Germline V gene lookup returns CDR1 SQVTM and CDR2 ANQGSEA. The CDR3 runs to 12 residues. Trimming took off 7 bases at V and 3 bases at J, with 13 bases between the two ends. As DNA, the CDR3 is TGCAGCGGCCGGGACGGGCACTACGAGCAGTACTTC. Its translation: CSGRDGHYEQYF.

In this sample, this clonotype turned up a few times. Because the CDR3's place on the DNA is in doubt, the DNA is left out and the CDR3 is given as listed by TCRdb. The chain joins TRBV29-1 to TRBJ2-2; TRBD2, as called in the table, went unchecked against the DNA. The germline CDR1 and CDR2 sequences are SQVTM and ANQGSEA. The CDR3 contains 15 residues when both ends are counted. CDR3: CSVKPGTSPGELFFF.

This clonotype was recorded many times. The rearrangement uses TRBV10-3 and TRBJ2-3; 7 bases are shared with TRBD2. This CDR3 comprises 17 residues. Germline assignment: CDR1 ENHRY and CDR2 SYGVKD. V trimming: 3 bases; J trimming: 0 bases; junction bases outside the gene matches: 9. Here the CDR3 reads CAISDGGRGDSTDTQYF. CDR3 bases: TGTGCCATCAGTGATGGCGGGAGAGGGGATAGCACAGATACGCAGTATTTT.

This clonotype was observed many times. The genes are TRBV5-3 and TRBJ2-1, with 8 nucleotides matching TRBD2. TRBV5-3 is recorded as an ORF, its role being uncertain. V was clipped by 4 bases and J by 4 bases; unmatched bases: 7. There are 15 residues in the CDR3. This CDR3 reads CARSRGIAGYNEQFF. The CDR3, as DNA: TGTGCCAGAAGCCGCGGAATAGCGGGATACAATGAGCAGTTCTTC.

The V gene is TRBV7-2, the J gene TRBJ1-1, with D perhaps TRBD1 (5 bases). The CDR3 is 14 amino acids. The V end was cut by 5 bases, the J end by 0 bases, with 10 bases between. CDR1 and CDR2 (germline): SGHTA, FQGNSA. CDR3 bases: TGTGCCAGCAGCAGTAAACAGGTGAACACTGAAGCTTTCTTT. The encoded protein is CASSSKQVNTEAFF.

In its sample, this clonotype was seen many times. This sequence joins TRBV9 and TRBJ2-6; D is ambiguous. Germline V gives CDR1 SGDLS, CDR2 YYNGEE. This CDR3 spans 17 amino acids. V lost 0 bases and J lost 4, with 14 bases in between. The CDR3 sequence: CASSVELWVSGANVLTF. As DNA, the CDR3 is TGTGCCAGCAGCGTAGAATTGTGGGTTTCCGGGGCCAACGTCCTGACTTTC. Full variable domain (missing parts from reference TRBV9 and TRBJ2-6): DSGVTQTPKHLITATGQRVTLRCSPRSGDLSVYWYQQSLDQGLQFLIQYYNGEERAKGNILERFSAQQFPDLHSELNLSSLELGDSALYFCASSVELWVSGANVLTFGAGSRLTVL.

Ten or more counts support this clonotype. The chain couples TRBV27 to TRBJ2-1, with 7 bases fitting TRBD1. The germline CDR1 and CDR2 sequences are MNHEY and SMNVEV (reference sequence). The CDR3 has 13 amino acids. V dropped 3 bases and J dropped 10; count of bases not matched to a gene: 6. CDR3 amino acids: CASSFPGGFEQFF. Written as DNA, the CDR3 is TGTGCCAGCAGTTTCCCAGGGGGATTCGAGCAGTTCTTC.

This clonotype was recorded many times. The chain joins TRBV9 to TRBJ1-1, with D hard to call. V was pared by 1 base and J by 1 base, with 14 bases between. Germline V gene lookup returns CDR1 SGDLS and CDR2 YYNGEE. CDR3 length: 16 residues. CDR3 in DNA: TGTGCCAGCAGCGTATCCCCCCCGGGTCCGAACACTGAAGCTTTCTTT. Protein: CASSVSPPGPNTEAFF.

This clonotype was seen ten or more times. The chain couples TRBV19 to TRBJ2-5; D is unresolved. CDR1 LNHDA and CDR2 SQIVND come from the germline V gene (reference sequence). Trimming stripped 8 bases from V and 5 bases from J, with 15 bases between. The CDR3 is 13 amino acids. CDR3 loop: CASSIGIGETQYF. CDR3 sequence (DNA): TGTGCCAGTTCGATAGGGATCGGGGAGACCCAGTACTTC.

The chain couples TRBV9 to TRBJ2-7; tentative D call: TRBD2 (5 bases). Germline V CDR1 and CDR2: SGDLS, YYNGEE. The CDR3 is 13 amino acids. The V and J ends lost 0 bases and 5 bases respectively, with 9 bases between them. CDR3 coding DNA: TGTGCCAGCAGCGTAGGCGGAGGCGACGAGCAGTACTTC. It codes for CASSVGGGDEQYF.

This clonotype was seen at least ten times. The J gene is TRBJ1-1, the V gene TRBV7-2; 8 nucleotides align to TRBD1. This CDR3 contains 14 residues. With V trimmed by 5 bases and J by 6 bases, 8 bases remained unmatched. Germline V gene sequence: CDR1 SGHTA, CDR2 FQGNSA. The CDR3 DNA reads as TGTGCCAGCAGCCCTGGACAGGGATCCGCTGAAGCTTTCTTT. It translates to CASSPGQGSAEAFF.

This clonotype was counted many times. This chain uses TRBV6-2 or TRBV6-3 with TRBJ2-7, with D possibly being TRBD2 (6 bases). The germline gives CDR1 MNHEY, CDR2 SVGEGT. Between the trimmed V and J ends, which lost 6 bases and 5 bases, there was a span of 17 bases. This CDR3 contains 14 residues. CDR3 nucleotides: TGTGCCAGCAGCGCCCCGGGGGTTTGGCACGAGCAGTACTTC. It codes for CASSAPGVWHEQYF.

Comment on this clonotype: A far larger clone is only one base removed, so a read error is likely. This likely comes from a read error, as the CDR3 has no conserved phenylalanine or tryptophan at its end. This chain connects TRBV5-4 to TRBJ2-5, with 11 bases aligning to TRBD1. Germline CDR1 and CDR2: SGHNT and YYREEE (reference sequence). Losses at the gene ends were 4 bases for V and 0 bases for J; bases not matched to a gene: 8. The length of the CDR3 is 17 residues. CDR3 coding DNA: TGTGCCAGCAGCCCGGACAGGGGGCAAACGGACCAAGAGACCCAGTACTCC. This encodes CASSPDRGQTDQETQYS.

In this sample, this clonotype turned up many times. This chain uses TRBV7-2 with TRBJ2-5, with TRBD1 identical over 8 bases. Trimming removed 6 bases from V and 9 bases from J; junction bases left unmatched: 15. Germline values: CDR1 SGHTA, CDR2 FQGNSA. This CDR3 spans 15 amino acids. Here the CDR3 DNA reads TGTGCCAGCAGTTCACCGGGACAGGAGGGCTTGGCCCAGTACTTC. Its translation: CASSSPGQEGLAQYF. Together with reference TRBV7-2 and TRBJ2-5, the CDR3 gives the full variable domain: GAGVSQSPSNKVTEKGKDVELRCDPISGHTALYWYRQSLGQGLEFLIYFQGNSAPDKSGLPSDRFSAERTGGSVSTLTIQRTQQEDSAVYLCASSSPGQEGLAQYFGPGTRLLVL.

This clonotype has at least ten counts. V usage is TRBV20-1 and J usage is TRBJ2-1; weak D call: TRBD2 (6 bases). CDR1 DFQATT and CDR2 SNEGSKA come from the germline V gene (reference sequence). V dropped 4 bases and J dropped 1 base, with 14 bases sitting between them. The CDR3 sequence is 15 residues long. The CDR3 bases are TGCAGTGCTAATGAGGGAGGTCGATCCTACAATGAGCAGTTCTTC. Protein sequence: CSANEGGRSYNEQFF.

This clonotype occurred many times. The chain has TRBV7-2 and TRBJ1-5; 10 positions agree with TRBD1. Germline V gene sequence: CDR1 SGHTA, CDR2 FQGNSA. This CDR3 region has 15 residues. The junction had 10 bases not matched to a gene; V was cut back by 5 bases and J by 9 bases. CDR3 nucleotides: TGTGCCAGCAGCCGCGGGACAGGGGCTTTTTCGCCCCAGCATTTT. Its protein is CASSRGTGAFSPQHF.

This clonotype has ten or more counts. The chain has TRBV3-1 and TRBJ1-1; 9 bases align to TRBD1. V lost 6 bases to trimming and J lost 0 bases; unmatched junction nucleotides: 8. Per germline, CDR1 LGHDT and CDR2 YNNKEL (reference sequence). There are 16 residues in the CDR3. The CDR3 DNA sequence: TGTGCCAGCAGTCCGTACAGGGGGCCTTTGAACACTGAAGCTTTCTTT. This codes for CASSPYRGPLNTEAFF.

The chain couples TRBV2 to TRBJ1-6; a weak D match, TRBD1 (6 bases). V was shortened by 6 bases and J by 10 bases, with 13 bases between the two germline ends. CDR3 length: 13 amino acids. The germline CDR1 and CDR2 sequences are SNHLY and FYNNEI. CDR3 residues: CASRGGFGSPLHF. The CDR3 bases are TGTGCCAGCAGGGGGGGCTTTGGATCACCCCTCCACTTT.

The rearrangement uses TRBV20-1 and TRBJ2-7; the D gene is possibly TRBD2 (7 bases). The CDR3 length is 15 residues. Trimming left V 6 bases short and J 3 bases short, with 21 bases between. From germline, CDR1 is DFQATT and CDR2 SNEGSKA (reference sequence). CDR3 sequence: CSAGGRGGGRYEQYF. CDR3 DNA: TGCAGTGCCGGCGGGAGAGGGGGGGGCCGCTACGAGCAGTACTTC.

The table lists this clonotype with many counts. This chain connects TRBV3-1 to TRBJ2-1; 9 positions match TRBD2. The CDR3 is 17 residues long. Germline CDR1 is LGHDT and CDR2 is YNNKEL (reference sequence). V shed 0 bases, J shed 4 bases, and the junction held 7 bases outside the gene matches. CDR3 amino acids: CASSQDPAGGPYNEQFF. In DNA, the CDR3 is TGTGCCAGCAGCCAAGATCCGGCGGGGGGGCCATACAATGAGCAGTTCTTC.

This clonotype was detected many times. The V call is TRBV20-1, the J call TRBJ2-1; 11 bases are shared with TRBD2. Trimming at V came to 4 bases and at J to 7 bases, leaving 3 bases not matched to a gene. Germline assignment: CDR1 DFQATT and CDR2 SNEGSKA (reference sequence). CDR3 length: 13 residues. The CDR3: CSATSGRFNEQFF. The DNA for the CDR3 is TGCAGTGCTACTAGCGGGAGGTTTAATGAGCAGTTCTTC.